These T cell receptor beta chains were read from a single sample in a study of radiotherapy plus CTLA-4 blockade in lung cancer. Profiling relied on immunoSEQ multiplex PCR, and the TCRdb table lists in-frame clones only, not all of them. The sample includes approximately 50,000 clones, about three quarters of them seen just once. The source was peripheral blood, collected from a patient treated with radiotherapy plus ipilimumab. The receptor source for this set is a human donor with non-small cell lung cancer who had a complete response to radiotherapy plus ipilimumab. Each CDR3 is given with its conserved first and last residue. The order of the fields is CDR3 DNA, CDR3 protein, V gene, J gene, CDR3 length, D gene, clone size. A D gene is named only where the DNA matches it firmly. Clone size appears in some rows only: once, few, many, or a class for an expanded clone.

DNA: TGTGCCAGCAGCGTAGAGGGGATTCTAGTAGCGGGAGTAGGGAACACCGGGGAGCTGTTTTTT
CDR3: CASSVEGILVAGVGNTGELFF
V: TRBV9
J: TRBJ2-2
length: 21
D: TRBD2
size: once

DNA: TGTGCCAGCAGCGTAGGGGCCCGGGACTTGACCTACAATGAGCAGTTCTTC
CDR3: CASSVGARDLTYNEQFF
V: TRBV9
J: TRBJ2-1
length: 17
D: -
size: -

DNA: TGTGCCAGCTCACCAGAGGGAGAAAAACTGTTTTTT
CDR3: CASSPEGEKLFF
V: TRBV18
J: TRBJ1-4
length: 12
D: -
size: few

DNA: TGTGCCAGCAGCTTAGAGCGGGAGAAGACGCAGTATTTT
CDR3: CASSLEREKTQYF
V: TRBV11-2
J: TRBJ2-3
length: 13
D: TRBD2
size: -

DNA: TGTGCCAGCAGCGTAGGGACTAGCGCCTACACAGATACGCAGTATTTT
CDR3: CASSVGTSAYTDTQYF
V: TRBV9
J: TRBJ2-3
length: 16
D: TRBD2
size: -

DNA: TGTGCCAGCAGCCCCTCTTGGGCCCATAATTCACCCCTCCACTTT
CDR3: CASSPSWAHNSPLHF
V: TRBV7-9
J: TRBJ1-6
length: 15
D: -
size: -

DNA: TGCGCCAGCAGTGTCCGCGGTAGCACAGATACGCAGTATTTT
CDR3: CASSVRGSTDTQYF
V: TRBV5-1
J: TRBJ2-3
length: 14
D: -
size: -

DNA: TGTGCCAGCAGCGGCAGGGGGAGCAATCAGCCCCAGCATTTT
CDR3: CASSGRGSNQPQHF
V: TRBV7-9
J: TRBJ1-5
length: 14
D: TRBD1
size: few

DNA: TGTGCCATCAGTAAAAGCGGGGGGGGGTTAGGGGAGCAGTTCTTC
CDR3: CAISKSGGGLGEQFF
V: TRBV10-3
J: TRBJ2-1
length: 15
D: TRBD2
size: -

DNA: TGTGCCAGCAGCCGTGCCCTGGGACAGACGAACACCGGGGAGCTGTTTTTT
CDR3: CASSRALGQTNTGELFF
V: TRBV5-4
J: TRBJ2-2
length: 17
D: TRBD1
size: -

DNA: TGTGCCAGTAGTGCTATTGACAGGGGAAACACTGAAGCTTTCTTT
CDR3: CASSAIDRGNTEAFF
V: TRBV19
J: TRBJ1-1
length: 15
D: TRBD1
size: -

DNA: TGTGCCAGCAGCGCACAGGGCTACGAGCAGTACTTC
CDR3: CASSAQGYEQYF
V: TRBV9
J: TRBJ2-7
length: 12
D: -
size: -

DNA: TGTGCCAGCAGTTTATTTGGTAGCGGTGTGAACACCGGGGAGCTGTTTTTT
CDR3: CASSLFGSGVNTGELFF
V: TRBV28
J: TRBJ2-2
length: 17
D: -
size: few

DNA: TGTGCCAGCAGCTTTTGGGACAGTTTTAATTCACCCCTCCACTTT
CDR3: CASSFWDSFNSPLHF
V: TRBV5-4
J: TRBJ1-6
length: 15
D: TRBD1
size: -

DNA: TGTGCCAGCAGCGTATCCACTAACGTTAGGGATACGCAGTATTTT
CDR3: CASSVSTNVRDTQYF
V: TRBV9
J: TRBJ2-3
length: 15
D: -
size: -

DNA: TGTGCCAGCAGTCGATGGACAGGGAGGTACAATGAGCAGTTCTTC
CDR3: CASSRWTGRYNEQFF
V: TRBV28
J: TRBJ2-1
length: 15
D: TRBD1
size: -

DNA: TGTGCCAGCAGTGCCCAGGGCACTGAAGCTTTCTTT
CDR3: CASSAQGTEAFF
V: TRBV2
J: TRBJ1-1
length: 12
D: -
size: few

DNA: TGTGCCAGCACGCTATATCCAGGGCATCAGCCCCAGCATTTT
CDR3: CASTLYPGHQPQHF
V: TRBV6-1
J: TRBJ1-5
length: 14
D: -
size: -

DNA: TGTGCCAGCAGTGGACCAGTGAGGTCGGGAACTCCCGGGGAGCTGTTTTTT
CDR3: CASSGPVRSGTPGELFF
V: TRBV6-1
J: TRBJ2-2
length: 17
D: -
size: -

DNA: TGTGCCAGCAGCCCCCGGACTAGCGGGAGATATACGCAGTATTTT
CDR3: CASSPRTSGRYTQYF
V: TRBV9
J: TRBJ2-3
length: 15
D: TRBD2
size: once

DNA: TGTGCCAGCAGTGAAACGGGGAAGTCGAACACCGGGGAGCTGTTTTTT
CDR3: CASSETGKSNTGELFF
V: TRBV2
J: TRBJ2-2
length: 16
D: -
size: -

DNA: TGTGCCAGCAGCGCGAATACAGGGGGGGGCGGCTACACCTTC
CDR3: CASSANTGGGGYTF
V: TRBV9
J: TRBJ1-2
length: 14
D: TRBD1
size: -

DNA: TGTGCCAGCAGCCTAACGACATTAGGAGGTGAAGCTTTCTTT
CDR3: CASSLTTLGGEAFF
V: TRBV9
J: TRBJ1-1
length: 14
D: -
size: -

DNA: TGTGCCAGCAGTTGGGGGGGGAGGGGAAGTCGCTACAATGAGCAGTTCTTC
CDR3: CASSWGGRGSRYNEQFF
V: TRBV7-9
J: TRBJ2-1
length: 17
D: TRBD2
size: -

DNA: TGTGCCAGCAGTCTCCAACCGGGACTAGCGGGTTCTAACACCGGGGAGCTGTTTTTT
CDR3: CASSLQPGLAGSNTGELFF
V: TRBV2
J: TRBJ2-2
length: 19
D: TRBD2
size: -

DNA: TGTGCCAGCAGTTTGTTTCTACTCCACGAGCAGTACTTC
CDR3: CASSLFLLHEQYF
V: TRBV6-1
J: TRBJ2-7
length: 13
D: -
size: -

DNA: TGTGCCAGCAGGTGGACAGGGATTAGCAATCAGCCCCAGCATTTT
CDR3: CASRWTGISNQPQHF
V: TRBV6-1
J: TRBJ1-5
length: 15
D: TRBD1
size: -

DNA: TGTGCCAGCAGTGAATGGAGTAGCGGGGGTGATACGCAGTATTTT
CDR3: CASSEWSSGGDTQYF
V: TRBV25-1
J: TRBJ2-3
length: 15
D: TRBD2
size: -

DNA: TGTGCCAGCAGCTGGACACTCCCGGGACAGGGGGCCTTCAGAGAGACCCAGTACTTC
CDR3: CASSWTLPGQGAFRETQYF
V: TRBV5-6
J: TRBJ2-5
length: 19
D: TRBD1
size: once

DNA: TGTGCCAGCAGTTCCGCCGGTCGTGAGACCCAGTACTTC
CDR3: CASSSAGRETQYF
V: TRBV28
J: TRBJ2-5
length: 13
D: -
size: once

DNA: TGTGCCAGCAGTGACGGCAACGGGATCGATCAGCCCCAGCATTTT
CDR3: CASSDGNGIDQPQHF
V: TRBV6-1
J: TRBJ1-5
length: 15
D: -
size: -

DNA: TGTGCCAGCAGTTACCCAGATGGCTACACCTTC
CDR3: CASSYPDGYTF
V: TRBV2
J: TRBJ1-2
length: 11
D: -
size: -

DNA: TGCAGCGTTAGAGAAACGTCCTCCTACGAGCAGTACTTC
CDR3: CSVRETSSYEQYF
V: TRBV29-1
J: TRBJ2-7
length: 13
D: -
size: -

DNA: TGTGCCAGCTCACAACAGGGGGCTGGAAACACCATATATTTT
CDR3: CASSQQGAGNTIYF
V: TRBV18
J: TRBJ1-3
length: 14
D: TRBD1
size: -

DNA: TGTGCCAGTAGTATTCGGACAGGGCTTAACGAGCAGTACTTC
CDR3: CASSIRTGLNEQYF
V: TRBV19
J: TRBJ2-7
length: 14
D: TRBD1
size: -

DNA: TGTGCCAGCAGTTTATCTCAGGGGACCGGGGAGCTGTTTTTT
CDR3: CASSLSQGTGELFF
V: TRBV28
J: TRBJ2-2
length: 14
D: -
size: -

DNA: TGTGCCAGCAATCTACAGGGTTTCTATTCTGGGGCCAACGTCCTGACTTTC
CDR3: CASNLQGFYSGANVLTF
V: TRBV2
J: TRBJ2-6
length: 17
D: -
size: few

DNA: TGTGCCAGCAGTAAACAGGCCAGCTCCTACGAGCAGTACTTC
CDR3: CASSKQASSYEQYF
V: TRBV6-5
J: TRBJ2-7
length: 14
D: -
size: once

DNA: TGTGCCAGCAGCCGCCGGGAGTACGAGCAGTACTTC
CDR3: CASSRREYEQYF
V: TRBV28
J: TRBJ2-7
length: 12
D: -
size: few

DNA: TGTGCCAGCAGTTCCTCCAGGACAGGGGGGGGGTATGGCTACACCTTC
CDR3: CASSSSRTGGGYGYTF
V: TRBV28
J: TRBJ1-2
length: 16
D: TRBD1
size: -

DNA: TGCGCCAGCAGCTTACCGGGACTTATATACGAGCAGTACTTC
CDR3: CASSLPGLIYEQYF
V: TRBV5-1
J: TRBJ2-7
length: 14
D: -
size: -

DNA: TGTGCCAGTAGTATGGAGGCAGGGGGCAACTATGGCTACACCTTC
CDR3: CASSMEAGGNYGYTF
V: TRBV19
J: TRBJ1-2
length: 15
D: TRBD1
size: -

DNA: TGTGCCAGTAGTAACCCAGTCGGACTAGCGGGAGCCTACGAGCAGTACTTC
CDR3: CASSNPVGLAGAYEQYF
V: TRBV19
J: TRBJ2-7
length: 17
D: TRBD2
size: -

DNA: TGTGCCAGCCGGCTAGCGGGAGGAGAGGAGGAGCAGTACTTC
CDR3: CASRLAGGEEEQYF
V: TRBV19
J: TRBJ2-7
length: 14
D: TRBD2
size: -

DNA: TGTGCCAGCAGACAAACAGGGGGCGGGTATGGCTACACCTTC
CDR3: CASRQTGGGYGYTF
V: TRBV6-1
J: TRBJ1-2
length: 14
D: TRBD1
size: -

DNA: TGTGCCAGCAGCTTACAGGCCTACGAGCAGTACTTC
CDR3: CASSLQAYEQYF
V: TRBV7-8
J: TRBJ2-7
length: 12
D: -
size: -

DNA: TGTGCCAGCAGCAAAAAGCGGGTTTTGTACCAAGAGACCCAGTACTTC
CDR3: CASSKKRVLYQETQYF
V: TRBV7-8
J: TRBJ2-5
length: 16
D: -
size: -

DNA: TGTGCCTGGAGTGTGGACAGGAGGTCACCCCTCCACTTT
CDR3: CAWSVDRRSPLHF
V: TRBV30
J: TRBJ1-6
length: 13
D: TRBD1
size: -

DNA: TGCAGCGCCGGACAGGGCGATCAGCCCCAGCATTTT
CDR3: CSAGQGDQPQHF
V: TRBV29-1
J: TRBJ1-5
length: 12
D: TRBD1
size: -

DNA: TGTGCCAGCAGCTTGGGTCAGCGCATTAACACTGAAGCTTTCTTT
CDR3: CASSLGQRINTEAFF
V: TRBV5-4
J: TRBJ1-1
length: 15
D: -
size: -

DNA: TGTGCCAGCTCGGAACTAGCGGGAAGGCCCCACAATGAGCAGTTCTTC
CDR3: CASSELAGRPHNEQFF
V: TRBV18
J: TRBJ2-1
length: 16
D: TRBD2
size: once

DNA: TGTGCCAGCAGTTACAACAGCGGGAGTCCCTCCTACGAGCAGTACTTC
CDR3: CASSYNSGSPSYEQYF
V: TRBV6-6
J: TRBJ2-7
length: 16
D: TRBD2
size: few

DNA: TGTGCCAGCAAGGGAGAACACGGGGGCTACACCTTC
CDR3: CASKGEHGGYTF
V: TRBV28
J: TRBJ1-2
length: 12
D: -
size: -

DNA: TGTGCCAGCAGTTCCGACGTGGAGAAACTGTTTTTT
CDR3: CASSSDVEKLFF
V: TRBV28
J: TRBJ1-4
length: 12
D: -
size: -

DNA: TGTGCCAGTACTACAGGGGGTACGAACACTGAAGCTTTCTTT
CDR3: CASTTGGTNTEAFF
V: TRBV19
J: TRBJ1-1
length: 14
D: TRBD1
size: -

DNA: TGTGCCAGCAGTGAGCCGCAGGGGTCTATGAACACTGAAGCTTTCTTT
CDR3: CASSEPQGSMNTEAFF
V: TRBV2
J: TRBJ1-1
length: 16
D: -
size: -

DNA: TGTGCCAGTAGTAGACAGCTCACAGATACGCAGTATTTT
CDR3: CASSRQLTDTQYF
V: TRBV19
J: TRBJ2-3
length: 13
D: -
size: -

DNA: TGTGCCAGCAGCTTATTCCTAGCGGGGGGCGACGAGCAGTACTTC
CDR3: CASSLFLAGGDEQYF
V: TRBV7-2
J: TRBJ2-7
length: 15
D: TRBD2
size: -

DNA: TGCGCCAGCAGCTTTACGTCTAGACAGGGGGATGGCTACACCTTC
CDR3: CASSFTSRQGDGYTF
V: TRBV5-1
J: TRBJ1-2
length: 15
D: TRBD1
size: -

DNA: TGTGCCAGCTCACAAAGCAGGGGTGACTATGGCTACACCTTC
CDR3: CASSQSRGDYGYTF
V: TRBV18
J: TRBJ1-2
length: 14
D: -
size: -